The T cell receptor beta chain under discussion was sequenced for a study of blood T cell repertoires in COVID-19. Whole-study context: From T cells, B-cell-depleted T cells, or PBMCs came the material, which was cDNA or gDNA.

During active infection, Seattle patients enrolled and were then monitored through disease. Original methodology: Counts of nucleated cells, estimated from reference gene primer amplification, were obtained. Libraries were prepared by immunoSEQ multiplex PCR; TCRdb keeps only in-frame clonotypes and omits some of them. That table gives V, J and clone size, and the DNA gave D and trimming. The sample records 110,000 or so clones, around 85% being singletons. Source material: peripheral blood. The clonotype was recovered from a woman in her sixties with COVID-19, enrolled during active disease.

CDR3 sequence reads: CASSLEQGQETQYF. DNA for the CDR3: TGTGCCAGCAGCTTGGAACAGGGTCAAGAGACCCAGTACTTC. The chain recombines TRBV5-4 with TRBJ2-5; D possibly corresponds to TRBD1 (6 bases). V gave up 0 bases and J gave up 2 bases, with 8 bases separating them. The V gene's germline CDR1 is SGHNT and CDR2 YYREEE (reference sequence). The CDR3 extends over 14 amino acids.